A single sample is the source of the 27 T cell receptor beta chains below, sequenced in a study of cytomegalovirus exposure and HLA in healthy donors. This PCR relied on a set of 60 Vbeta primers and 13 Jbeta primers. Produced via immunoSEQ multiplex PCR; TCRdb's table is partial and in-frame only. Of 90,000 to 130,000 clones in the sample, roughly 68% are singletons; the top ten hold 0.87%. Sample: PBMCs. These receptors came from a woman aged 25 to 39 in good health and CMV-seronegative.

CDR3 amino acids: CASSLIGGLNTEAFF. CDR3 bases: TGTGCCAGCAGCTTAATTGGAGGCCTGAACACTGAAGCTTTCTTT. This chain connects TRBV7-2 to TRBJ1-1; D uncertain. Germline CDR1 SGHTA, CDR2 FQGNSA. The CDR3 loop spans 15 amino acids. Between the trimmed V and J ends, which lost 2 bases and 0 bases, there was a span of 10 bases.

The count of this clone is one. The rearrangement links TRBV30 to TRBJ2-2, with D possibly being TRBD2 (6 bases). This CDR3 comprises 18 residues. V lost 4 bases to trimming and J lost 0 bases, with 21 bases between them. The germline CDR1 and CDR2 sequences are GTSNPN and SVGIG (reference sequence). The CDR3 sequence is CAWTRGEGAGSNTGELFF. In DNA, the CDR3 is TGTGCCTGGACCCGCGGAGAGGGAGCGGGTTCGAACACCGGGGAGCTGTTTTTT.

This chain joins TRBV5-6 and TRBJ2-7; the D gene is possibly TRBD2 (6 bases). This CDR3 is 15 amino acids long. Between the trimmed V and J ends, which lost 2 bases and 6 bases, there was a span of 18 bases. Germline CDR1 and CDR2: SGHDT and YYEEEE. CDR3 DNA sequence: TGTGCCAGCAGCTTAGATGGAGGGCGGGCAGGCGAGCAGTACTTC. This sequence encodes CASSLDGGRAGEQYF.

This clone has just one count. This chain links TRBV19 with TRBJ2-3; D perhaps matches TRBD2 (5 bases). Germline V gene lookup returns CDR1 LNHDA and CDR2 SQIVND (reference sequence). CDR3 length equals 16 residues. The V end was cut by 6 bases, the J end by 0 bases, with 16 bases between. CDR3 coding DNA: TGTGCCAGTAGCTCCTCACCGGGGTCTAGCACAGATACGCAGTATTTT. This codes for CASSSSPGSSTDTQYF.

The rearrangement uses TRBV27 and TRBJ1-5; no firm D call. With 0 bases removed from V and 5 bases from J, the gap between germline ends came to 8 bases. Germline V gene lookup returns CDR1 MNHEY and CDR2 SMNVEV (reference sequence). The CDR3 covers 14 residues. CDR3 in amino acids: CASSLSWRDQPQHF. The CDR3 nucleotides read TGTGCCAGCAGTTTATCGTGGCGGGATCAGCCCCAGCATTTT.

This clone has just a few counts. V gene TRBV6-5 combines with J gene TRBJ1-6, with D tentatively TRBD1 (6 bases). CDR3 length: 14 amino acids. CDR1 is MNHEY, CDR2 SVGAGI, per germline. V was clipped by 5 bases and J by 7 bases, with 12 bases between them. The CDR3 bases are TGTGCCAGCAGTCGGACAGTTTCAAATTCACCCCTCCACTTT. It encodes CASSRTVSNSPLHF.

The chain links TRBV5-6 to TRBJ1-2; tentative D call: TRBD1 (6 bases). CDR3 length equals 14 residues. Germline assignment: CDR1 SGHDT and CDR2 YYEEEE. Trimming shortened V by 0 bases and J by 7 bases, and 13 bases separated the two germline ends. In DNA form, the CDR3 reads TGTGCCAGCAGCTTGGAACAGGGAATTGGTGGCTACACCTTC. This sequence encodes CASSLEQGIGGYTF.

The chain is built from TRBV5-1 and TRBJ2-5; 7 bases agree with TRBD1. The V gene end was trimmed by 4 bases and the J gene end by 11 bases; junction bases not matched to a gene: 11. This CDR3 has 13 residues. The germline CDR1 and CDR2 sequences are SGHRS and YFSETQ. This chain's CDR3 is CASSLQGTAEQYF. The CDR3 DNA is TGCGCCAGCAGCCTGCAAGGGACAGCAGAGCAGTACTTC.

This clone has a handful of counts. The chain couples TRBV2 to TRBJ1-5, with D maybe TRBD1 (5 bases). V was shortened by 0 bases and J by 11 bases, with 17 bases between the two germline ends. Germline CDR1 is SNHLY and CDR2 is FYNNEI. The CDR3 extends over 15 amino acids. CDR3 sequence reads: CASSEATVAIVAQHF. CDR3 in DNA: TGTGCCAGCAGTGAAGCGACAGTTGCCATCGTGGCCCAGCATTTT.

The CDR3 is CAWSGTLYEQYF. The CDR3 nucleotides are TGTGCCTGGTCCGGGACACTGTACGAGCAGTACTTC. V gene TRBV30 combines with J gene TRBJ2-5, with D maybe TRBD1 (6 bases). With the DNA end fitting TRBJ2-7 better, the J assignment may be wrong. This CDR3 is 12 amino acids long. CDR1 GTSNPN and CDR2 SVGIG come from the germline V gene (reference sequence).

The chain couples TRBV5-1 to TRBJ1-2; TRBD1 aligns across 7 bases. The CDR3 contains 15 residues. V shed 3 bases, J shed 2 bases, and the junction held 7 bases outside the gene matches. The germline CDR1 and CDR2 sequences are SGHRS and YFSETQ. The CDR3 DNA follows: TGCGCCAGCAGCTGGAGAACGGGACAGAACTATGGCTACACCTTC. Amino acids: CASSWRTGQNYGYTF.

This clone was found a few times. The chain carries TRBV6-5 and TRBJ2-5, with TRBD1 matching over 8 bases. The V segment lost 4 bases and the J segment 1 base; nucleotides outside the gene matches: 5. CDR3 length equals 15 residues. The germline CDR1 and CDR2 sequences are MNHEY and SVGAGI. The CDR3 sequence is CASSSPGQAQETQYF. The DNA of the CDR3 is TGTGCCAGCAGTTCCCCGGGACAGGCCCAAGAGACCCAGTACTTC.

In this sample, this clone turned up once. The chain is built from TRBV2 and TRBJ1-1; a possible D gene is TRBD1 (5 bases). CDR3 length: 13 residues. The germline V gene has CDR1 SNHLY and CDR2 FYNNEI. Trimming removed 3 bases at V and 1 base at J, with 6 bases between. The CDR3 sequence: CASSDRANTEAFF. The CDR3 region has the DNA TGTGCCAGCAGTGACAGGGCGAACACTGAAGCTTTCTTT.

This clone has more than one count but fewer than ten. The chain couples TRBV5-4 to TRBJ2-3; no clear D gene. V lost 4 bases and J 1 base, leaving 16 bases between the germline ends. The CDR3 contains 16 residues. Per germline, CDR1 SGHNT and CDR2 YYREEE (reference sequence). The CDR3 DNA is TGTGCCAGCAGCCCCGATGCGAGCGCGGGCACAGATACGCAGTATTTT. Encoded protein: CASSPDASAGTDTQYF.

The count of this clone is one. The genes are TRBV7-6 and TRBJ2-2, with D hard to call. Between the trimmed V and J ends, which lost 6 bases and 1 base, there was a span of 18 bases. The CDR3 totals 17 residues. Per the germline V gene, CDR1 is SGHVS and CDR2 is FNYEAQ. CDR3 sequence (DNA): TGTGCCAGCAGTTCCGCCTCACAGCCCCGGAACACCGGGGAGCTGTTTTTT. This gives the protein CASSSASQPRNTGELFF. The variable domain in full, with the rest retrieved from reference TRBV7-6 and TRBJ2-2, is GAGVSQSPRYKVTKRGQDVALRCDPISGHVSLYWYRQALGQGPEFLTYFNYEAQQDKSGLPNDRFSAERPEGSISTLTIQRTEQRDSAMYRCASSSASQPRNTGELFFGEGSRLTVL.

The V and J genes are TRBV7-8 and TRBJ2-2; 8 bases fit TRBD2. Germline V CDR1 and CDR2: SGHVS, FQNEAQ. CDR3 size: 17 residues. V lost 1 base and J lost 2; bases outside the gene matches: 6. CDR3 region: CASSLVAGGPNTGELFF. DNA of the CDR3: TGTGCCAGCAGCTTAGTTGCGGGAGGCCCAAACACCGGGGAGCTGTTTTTT.

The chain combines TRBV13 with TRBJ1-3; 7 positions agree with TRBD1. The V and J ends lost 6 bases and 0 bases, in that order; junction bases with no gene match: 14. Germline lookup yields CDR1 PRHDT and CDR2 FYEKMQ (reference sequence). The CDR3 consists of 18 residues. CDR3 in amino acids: CASRRREGASFSGNTIYF. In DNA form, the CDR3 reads TGTGCCAGCAGACGAAGAGAGGGGGCATCTTTCTCTGGAAACACCATATATTTT.

CDR3 nucleotide sequence: TGCGCCAGCAGCCTGGGCGGATCGAACACTGAAGCTTTCTTT. Translation gives CASSLGGSNTEAFF. This sequence joins TRBV5-1 and TRBJ1-1; D gene uncertain. Germline CDR1 is SGHRS and CDR2 is YFSETQ. This CDR3 is built from 14 residues. Trimming cost V 4 bases and J 1 base, with 11 bases left between them.

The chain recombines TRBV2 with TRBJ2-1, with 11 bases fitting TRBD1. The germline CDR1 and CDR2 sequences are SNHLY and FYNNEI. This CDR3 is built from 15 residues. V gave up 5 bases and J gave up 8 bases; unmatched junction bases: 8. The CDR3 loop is CASSYLGQGEDEQFF. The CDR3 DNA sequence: TGTGCCAGCAGTTATCTGGGACAGGGGGAGGATGAGCAGTTCTTC.

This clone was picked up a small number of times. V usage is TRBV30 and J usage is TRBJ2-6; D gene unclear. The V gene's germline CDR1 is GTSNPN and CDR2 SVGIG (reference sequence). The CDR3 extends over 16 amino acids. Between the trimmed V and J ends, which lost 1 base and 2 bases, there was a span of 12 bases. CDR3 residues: CAWSGAGETGANVLTF. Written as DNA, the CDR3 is TGTGCCTGGAGTGGGGCAGGTGAAACTGGGGCCAACGTCCTGACTTTC.

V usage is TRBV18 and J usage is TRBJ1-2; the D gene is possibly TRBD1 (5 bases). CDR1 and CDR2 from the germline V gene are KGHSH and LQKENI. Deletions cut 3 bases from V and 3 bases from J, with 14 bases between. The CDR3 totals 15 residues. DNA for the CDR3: TGTGCCAGCTCACCGGAACCCTCGACAGACTATGGCTACACCTTC. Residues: CASSPEPSTDYGYTF.

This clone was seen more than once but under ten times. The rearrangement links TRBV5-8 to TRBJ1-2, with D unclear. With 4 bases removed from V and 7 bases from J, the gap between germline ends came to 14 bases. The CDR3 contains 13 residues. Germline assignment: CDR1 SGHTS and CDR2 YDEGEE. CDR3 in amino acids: CASSPRWAPGYTF. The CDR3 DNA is TGTGCCAGCAGCCCTCGATGGGCCCCTGGCTACACCTTC.

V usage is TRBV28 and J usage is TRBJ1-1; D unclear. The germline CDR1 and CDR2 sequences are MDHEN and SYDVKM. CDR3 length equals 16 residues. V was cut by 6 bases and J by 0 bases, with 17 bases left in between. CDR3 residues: CASRLVRGPLNTEAFF. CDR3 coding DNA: TGTGCCAGCAGATTGGTAAGAGGGCCTTTGAACACTGAAGCTTTCTTT.

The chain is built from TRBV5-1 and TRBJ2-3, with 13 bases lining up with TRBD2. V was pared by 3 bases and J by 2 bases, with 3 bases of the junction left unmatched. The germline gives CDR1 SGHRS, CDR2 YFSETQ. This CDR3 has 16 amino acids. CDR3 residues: CASSSGLAGVTDTQYF. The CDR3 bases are TGCGCCAGCAGCTCCGGACTAGCGGGAGTCACAGATACGCAGTATTTT.

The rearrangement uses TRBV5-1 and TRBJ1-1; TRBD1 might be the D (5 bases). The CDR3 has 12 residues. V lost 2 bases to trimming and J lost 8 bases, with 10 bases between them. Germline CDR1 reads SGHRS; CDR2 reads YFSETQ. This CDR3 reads CASSLGDSEAFF. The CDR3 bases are TGCGCCAGCAGCTTAGGAGACAGCGAAGCTTTCTTT. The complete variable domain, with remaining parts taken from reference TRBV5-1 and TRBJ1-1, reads KAGVTQTPRYLIKTRGQQVTLSCSPISGHRSVSWYQQTPGQGLQFLFEYFSETQRNKGNFPGRFSGRQFSNSRSEMNVSTLELGDSALYLCASSLGDSEAFFGQGTRLTVV.

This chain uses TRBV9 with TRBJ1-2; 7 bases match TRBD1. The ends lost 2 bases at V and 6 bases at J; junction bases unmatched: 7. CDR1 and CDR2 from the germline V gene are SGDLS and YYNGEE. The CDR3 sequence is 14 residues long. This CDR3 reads CASSVLTGKDGYTF. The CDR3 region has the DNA TGTGCCAGCAGCGTTCTGACAGGGAAGGATGGCTACACCTTC.

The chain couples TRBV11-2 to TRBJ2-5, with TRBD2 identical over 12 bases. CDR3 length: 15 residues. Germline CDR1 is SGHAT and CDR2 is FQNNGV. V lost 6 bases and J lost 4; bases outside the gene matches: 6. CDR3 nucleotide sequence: TGTGCCAGCAGTGCACCGGGACTAGCGGGAGAGACCCAGTACTTC. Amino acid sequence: CASSAPGLAGETQYF.